The clone carrying this T cell receptor (beta chain) was detected many times. Antigen unknown. Among the patients, aged 18 to 65, hyperthyroidism was newly diagnosed and had lasted under 2 months. CDR3 length: 18 residues. V was clipped by 1 base and J by 0 bases, with 16 bases between them. The V gene's germline CDR1 is MDHEN and CDR2 SYDVKM. This sample was taken from a study of T cells in Graves' hyperthyroidism and ophthalmopathy. Whole-study findings and limits: Ophthalmopathy, as predicted by the model, came a median about six months after the prediction. Through a model of 13 V-J features, ophthalmopathy was separated from stable hyperthyroidism. Among thyroid clonotypes expanded above 0.001, most also appeared in blood.

Amplification of TCR beta CDR3 regions was performed using RNA transcripts as template. HTBI primers were employed in a first-round RT-PCR of the TCR CDR3. TCRdb processed the multiplex PCR reads anew with MiXCR; each CDR3 protein has one entry. The table shows hundreds of thousands of distinct CDR3 sequences, with 11% to 15% occurring only once. Sequenced input: blood. This sequence joins TRBV28 and TRBJ1-5; D is uncertain. The sequence was obtained from a woman under 30 with Graves' hyperthyroidism. CDR3 amino acids: CASSLFRTRADSNQPQHF. CDR3 nucleotide sequence: TGTGCCAGCAGTTTATTTAGGACGCGTGCGGATAGCAATCAGCCCCAGCATTTT.